A selection of T cell receptor beta chains follows, all from one sample in a study of blood T cell repertoires in COVID-19. Profiled with immunoSEQ multiplex PCR; TCRdb holds only in-frame clones, not every one. The sample lists about 68,000 clones; 80% to 90% were seen once. Sequenced sample: peripheral blood. These receptors were obtained from a woman aged 60 to 75 with acute or convalescent COVID-19. Each CDR3 is given without its conserved first and last residue. Expanded clones are given a class, and other clones once, few, many or no size at all.

abundance,v_gene,j_gene,CDR3aa
.,TRBV7-9,TRBJ1-2,ASSVRQGAVYGYT
.,TRBV6-5,TRBJ1-1,ASSTTGASEAF
.,TRBV2,TRBJ1-1,ASSEGAQAGAF
.,TRBV5-5,TRBJ2-6,ASSSRTGRPRSGANVLT
.,TRBV3-1/TRBV3-2,TRBJ1-2,ASSQVYGGDRANYGYT
.,TRBV5-1,TRBJ1-2,ASSETTGTGVFSYGYT
.,TRBV19,TRBJ1-6,ASSYNTYNSPLH
.,TRBV7-7,TRBJ1-1,ASSYSEATEAF
.,TRBV11-2,TRBJ2-7,ASSFSLPEGREVYYEQY
.,TRBV4-2,TRBJ2-5,ASSQARATKETQY
.,TRBV24-1,TRBJ1-5,ATSDLPGQAGQPQH
.,TRBV5-5,TRBJ2-5,ASSLKRGLAGEETQY
once,TRBV28,TRBJ1-2,ASSLSGYYGYT
.,TRBV19,TRBJ2-1,ASSIGRGSYNEQF
.,TRBV3-1/TRBV3-2,TRBJ2-7,ASSPSSGAAYEQY
.,TRBV7-8,TRBJ1-6,ASSLGAWSPLH